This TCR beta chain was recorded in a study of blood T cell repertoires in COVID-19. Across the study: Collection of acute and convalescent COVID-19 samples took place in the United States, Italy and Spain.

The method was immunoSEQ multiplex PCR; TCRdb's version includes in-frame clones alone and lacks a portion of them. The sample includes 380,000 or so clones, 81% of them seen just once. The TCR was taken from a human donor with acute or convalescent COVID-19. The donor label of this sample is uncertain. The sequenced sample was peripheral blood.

CDR3 DNA sequence: TGTGCCACCACCTACTCCCGGGACAACTCCTACGAGCAGTACTTC. Translation gives CATTYSRDNSYEQYF. The V and J genes are TRBV24-1 and TRBJ2-7; D is perhaps TRBD1 (6 bases). CDR1 is KGHDR and CDR2 is SFDVKD in the germline V gene. This CDR3 contains 15 residues. Trimming pared 8 bases from V and 0 bases from J, leaving 16 bases between.